A single sample is the source of the 13 T cell receptor beta chains below, sequenced in a study of shared clonotypes between healthy human individuals. Sequencing was performed with immunoSEQ multiplex PCR; in TCRdb, only in-frame clones are kept and a portion is missing. Of around 1.1 million clones listed, approximately 80% are singletons. Sequencing was performed on memory CD4+ T cells from PBMCs. Documented subset: CD45RA-negative fraction. The source is a man aged 18-30 years in good health. Some clones in this sample may be carry-over from other donors' samples.

This clone was counted only a few times. The sample contains more than one DNA sequence encoding this CDR3. CDR3 amino acids: CASSQDPYQPQHF. CDR3 DNA sequence: TGCGCCAGCAGCCAAGATCCATATCAGCCCCAGCATTTT. The chain uses TRBV4-1 and TRBJ1-5; D is undetermined. The CDR3 runs to 13 residues. Germline V CDR1 and CDR2: MGHRA, YSYEKL. V was pared by 0 bases and J by 5 bases, with 5 bases between.

The DNA for the CDR3 is TGCGCCAGCAGCTTGGAGGCGGGAGGGCCGGGGAATGAGCAGTTCTTC. This sequence encodes CASSLEAGGPGNEQFF. This chain joins TRBV5-1 and TRBJ2-1; 9 nucleotides line up with TRBD2. Germline V gene data show CDR1 as SGHRS and CDR2 as YFSETQ. The CDR3 totals 16 residues. V was pared by 0 bases and J by 7 bases, with 8 bases of the junction left unmatched.

This sequence joins TRBV18 and TRBJ2-7, with a tentative D call TRBD2 (5 bases). V gave up 0 bases and J gave up 4 bases, with 10 bases separating them. The CDR3 covers 14 residues. Germline values: CDR1 KGHSH, CDR2 LQKENI. The CDR3 loop is CASSPPPSGYEQYF. The DNA for the CDR3 is TGTGCCAGCTCACCACCGCCAAGCGGATACGAGCAGTACTTC.

The V gene is TRBV9, the J gene TRBJ2-5; TRBD1 might be the D (6 bases). Germline lookup yields CDR1 SGDLS and CDR2 YYNGEE. V lost 0 bases and J lost 5, with 14 bases in between. The CDR3 runs to 15 residues. This CDR3 reads CASSVDVGGAETQYF. CDR3 in DNA: TGTGCCAGCAGCGTAGATGTAGGGGGAGCGGAGACCCAGTACTTC.

The chain uses TRBV25-1 and TRBJ1-2; a possible D gene is TRBD1 (6 bases). Per the germline V gene, CDR1 is MGHDK and CDR2 is SYGVNS. Between the trimmed V and J ends, which lost 8 bases and 4 bases, there was a span of 14 bases. The CDR3 totals 13 residues. This CDR3 is CASQRQAGYGYTF. DNA of the CDR3: TGTGCCAGCCAGAGACAGGCGGGCTATGGCTACACCTTC.

This chain joins TRBV7-6 and TRBJ2-7; D is perhaps TRBD2 (5 bases). Trimming stripped 1 base from V and 7 bases from J, with 11 bases between. CDR3 size: 13 residues. Germline V lookup: CDR1 SGHVS, CDR2 FNYEAQ. The CDR3 here is CASSLDREGEQYF. The CDR3 DNA reads as TGTGCCAGCAGCTTAGACCGGGAAGGGGAGCAGTACTTC.

J is TRBJ2-3 and V is TRBV18; D ambiguous. The germline V and J ends were trimmed by 6 bases and 0 bases, with 13 bases remaining between them. Germline V gene sequence: CDR1 KGHSH, CDR2 LQKENI. The CDR3 spans 15 residues. The CDR3 DNA reads TGTGCCAGCTCGCCAGACCAACTAAGCACAGATACGCAGTATTTT. Translation gives CASSPDQLSTDTQYF.

This sequence joins TRBV5-1 and TRBJ2-5, with a tentative D call TRBD1 (6 bases). CDR1 SGHRS and CDR2 YFSETQ come from the germline V gene. With 3 bases removed from V and 1 base from J, the gap between germline ends came to 31 bases. CDR3 length: 21 amino acids. This chain's CDR3 is CASSSGVVAGGSSHFQETQYF. As DNA, the CDR3 is TGCGCCAGCAGCTCAGGGGTTGTTGCGGGCGGATCCTCACACTTCCAAGAGACCCAGTACTTC. Using reference TRBV5-1 and TRBJ2-5 for the parts outside the CDR3, the full variable domain is KAGVTQTPRYLIKTRGQQVTLSCSPISGHRSVSWYQQTPGQGLQFLFEYFSETQRNKGNFPGRFSGRQFSNSRSEMNVSTLELGDSALYLCASSSGVVAGGSSHFQETQYFGPGTRLLVL.

CDR3 sequence (DNA): TGTGCCGCAGGCGATGGGGTGGACACTGAAGCTTTCTTT. As protein: CAAGDGVDTEAFF. V and J are TRBV28 and TRBJ1-1; no clear D. V shed 11 bases and J shed 3 bases, with 16 bases lying between them. Germline values: CDR1 MDHEN, CDR2 SYDVKM. The CDR3 runs to 13 residues.

V and J are TRBV6-1 and TRBJ1-2, with TRBD1 as a possible D gene (6 bases). The CDR3 extends over 14 amino acids. Germline CDR1 MNHNS, CDR2 SASEGT. The germline V and J ends were trimmed by 7 bases and 7 bases, with 19 bases remaining between them. CDR3 region: CASTQIQGLGGYTF. DNA of the CDR3: TGTGCCAGCACCCAAATTCAGGGGTTGGGTGGCTACACCTTC.

On this clone: This sample includes further DNA sequences coding for the same CDR3. The V gene is TRBV18, the J gene TRBJ2-5, with TRBD1 identical over 9 bases. V lost 3 bases, J lost 4 bases, and 3 bases stayed unmatched. The CDR3 loop spans 14 amino acids. Germline values: CDR1 KGHSH, CDR2 LQKENI. This CDR3 reads CASSPKDRGETQYF. Written as DNA, the CDR3 is TGTGCCAGCTCACCTAAGGACAGGGGAGAGACCCAGTACTTC.

This sequence joins TRBV27 and TRBJ1-4, with 8 bases identical to TRBD1. Germline-derived CDR1 and CDR2 are MNHEY and SMNVEV (reference sequence). The junction had 6 bases not matched to a gene; V was cut back by 5 bases and J by 4 bases. The CDR3 covers 15 residues. The CDR3 loop is CASSQRTGYNEKLFF. The CDR3 bases are TGTGCCAGCAGTCAAAGGACAGGGTATAATGAAAAACTGTTTTTT.

The chain links TRBV25-1 to TRBJ2-3, with unresolved D. Trimming removed 3 bases from V and 1 base from J, with 14 bases in between. CDR1 is MGHDK and CDR2 is SYGVNS in the germline V gene. The CDR3 covers 16 residues. CDR3 sequence (DNA): TGTGCCAGCAGTGACCGCGGCGGTTCTCGCACAGATACGCAGTATTTT. It yields the protein CASSDRGGSRTDTQYF.